The T cell receptor beta chain described here comes from a study of post-analysis software for immune sequencing data. Study outcomes and limitations: Controls showed lower frequencies than patients for a few TRBV segments, and TRBV5-6, TRBV5-1 and TRBV20-1 were among these.

Germline values: CDR1 DFQATT, CDR2 SNEGSKA (reference sequence). This CDR3 contains 11 residues. As to this clonotype: Its matching antigen is unknown.

Tagging with unique molecular identifiers was a feature of the TCR beta cDNA libraries. TCRdb called the PCR reads again in MiXCR, with one record for every CDR3 protein. The table records 750,000 to 900,000 distinct CDR3 sequences, more than 45% of them present only once. This TCR was sampled from a girl aged 5-17 years with multiple sclerosis. The V and J genes are TRBV20-1 and TRBJ2-5; a possible D gene is TRBD2 (5 bases). The sample consisted of blood. CDR3 amino acids: CSWTRQETQYF. The DNA of the CDR3 is TGCAGCTGGACTCGCCAAGAGACCCAGTACTTC.